This entry features one T cell receptor (beta chain) sequence. Its specificity is unknown. Germline V gene sequence: CDR1 SGHVS, CDR2 FQNEAQ. This CDR3 is built from 17 residues. Deletions cut 5 bases from V and 0 bases from J, with 19 bases between. Profiled with immunoSEQ multiplex PCR; TCRdb holds only in-frame clones, not every one. Altogether more than 2 million clones are present, 85% to 95% being singletons, with the ten largest covering more than 0.1%. Naive CD4+ cells were CD45RA-selected; the remaining cells were memory. The data derive from a study of shared clonotypes between healthy human individuals. General study points: In the sorted subsets, rarefaction showed sequencing was incomplete despite large depth.

The source of this sequence is a man aged 18 to 30 in good health. Sequencing was performed on naive CD4+ T cells sorted from blood. Subset in this sample: CD45RA+ positively selected. The rearrangement joins TRBV7-8 to TRBJ2-5; the D gene could be TRBD1 or TRBD2 (5 bases each). The CDR3 DNA is TGTGCCAGCAGCCGAAGAGCCGGGACGGCCTACCAAGAGACCCAGTACTTC. It codes for CASSRRAGTAYQETQYF. The full variable domain, in which reference TRBV7-8 and TRBJ2-5 provide the parts outside the CDR3, is GAGVSQSPRYKVAKRGQDVALRCDPISGHVSLFWYQQALGQGPEFLTYFQNEAQLDKSGLPSDRFFAERPEGSVSTLKIQRTQQEDSAVYLCASSRRAGTAYQETQYFGPGTRLLVL.